The present T cell receptor beta chain was sequenced within a study of identical twins. This clonotype was observed a few times. The target antigen is unknown. Each CDR3 protein gets one entry after TCRdb re-called the 5' RACE reads with MiXCR. The sample shows a few hundred thousand distinct CDR3 sequences, nearly 10% of them seen only once. There are 17 residues in the CDR3. Germline V gene sequence: CDR1 SGDLS, CDR2 YYNGEE. V shed 0 bases, J shed 2 bases, and the junction held 4 bases outside the gene matches. Findings and caveats of the study: Insertions ran lower in abundant cord blood beta clonotypes, though not in memory repertoires. Less excess twin sharing appeared in beta out-of-frame sequences. In monozygotic twins, models underestimated the sharing of out-of-frame TCR alpha.

This sample was shared with a second study, whose subject was yellow fever vaccine responses in identical twins.

V and J are TRBV9 and TRBJ2-3, with 12 nucleotides matching TRBD2. This sequence was found in a young woman in good health. Input material: PBMCs. The CDR3 reads CASSVGLAGAATDTQYF. The CDR3 nucleotides read TGTGCCAGCAGCGTAGGACTAGCGGGAGCAGCCACAGATACGCAGTATTTT.